Each of the 11 T cell receptor beta chains below was sequenced from the same sample in a study of T cells in Graves' hyperthyroidism and ophthalmopathy. Template material for amplifying TCR beta CDR3 regions consisted of RNA transcripts. Researchers ran a first-round RT-PCR on the TCR CDR3 using the HTBI primer set. One entry per CDR3 protein, called by TCRdb with MiXCR from the multiplex PCR reads. The profile covers approximately 420,000 distinct CDR3 sequences, with around 15% appearing a single time and approximately 5.3% taken by the ten largest. Sequencing input: blood. The origin of the receptors is a woman aged 18-29 years with Graves' hyperthyroidism.

This clonotype showed up many times. The J gene is TRBJ1-1, the V gene TRBV10-1, with TRBD1 identical over 9 bases. Trimming removed 6 bases from V and 1 base from J; junction bases left unmatched: 12. The CDR3 spans 17 residues. Looked up from germline, CDR1 is WNHNN and CDR2 is SYGVQD (reference sequence). The CDR3 DNA sequence: TGCGCCAGCAGGGAACGTTTAGGGACAGGGAAGAACACTGAAGCTTTCTTT. Translation: CASRERLGTGKNTEAFF.

Many counts were recorded for this clonotype. The chain joins TRBV9 to TRBJ1-1, with TRBD1 matching 7 bases. The CDR3 is 15 amino acids. Germline V gene lookup returns CDR1 SGDLS and CDR2 YYNGEE. V lost 3 bases and J lost 3; bases outside the gene matches: 8. The CDR3 here is CASSAEPGGDTEAFF. The CDR3 region has the DNA TGTGCCAGCAGCGCAGAACCAGGGGGGGACACTGAAGCTTTCTTT. Drawing the rest from reference TRBV9 and TRBJ1-1, the complete variable domain is DSGVTQTPKHLITATGQRVTLRCSPRSGDLSVYWYQQSLDQGLQFLIQYYNGEERAKGNILERFSAQQFPDLHSELNLSSLELGDSALYFCASSAEPGGDTEAFFGQGTRLTVV.

There are many counts of this clonotype. This rearrangement joins TRBV7-6 to TRBJ1-5, with D perhaps TRBD1 (6 bases). CDR1 is SGHVS, CDR2 FNYEAQ, per germline. The CDR3 sequence is 15 residues long. The V and J ends lost 1 base and 1 base respectively, with 8 bases between them. For the CDR3, the DNA is TGTGCCAGCAGCTTAGACAGGGAGAGCAATCAGCCCCAGCATTTT. Residues: CASSLDRESNQPQHF. Full variable domain (missing parts from reference TRBV7-6 and TRBJ1-5): GAGVSQSPRYKVTKRGQDVALRCDPISGHVSLYWYRQALGQGPEFLTYFNYEAQQDKSGLPNDRFSAERPEGSISTLTIQRTEQRDSAMYRCASSLDRESNQPQHFGDGTRLSIL.

A few counts support this clonotype. J is TRBJ1-5 and V is TRBV20-1; D possibly corresponds to TRBD1 (5 bases). The V end lost 8 bases, the J end lost 2 bases, and 22 bases lay between the germline ends. Looked up from germline, CDR1 is DFQATT and CDR2 is SNEGSKA (reference sequence). The CDR3 runs to 16 residues. CDR3 DNA: TGCAGTTTCACATCGGGACCTCCAGCGGGCAATCAGCCCCAGCATTTT. Its protein product is CSFTSGPPAGNQPQHF.

The chain links TRBV24-1 to TRBJ2-1, with 11 bases matching TRBD2. The V segment lost 5 bases and the J segment 3 bases; nucleotides outside the gene matches: 2. The germline gives CDR1 KGHDR, CDR2 SFDVKD. CDR3 length equals 15 residues. The CDR3 reads CATSAGTSGYNEQFF. The CDR3 DNA follows: TGTGCCACCAGTGCTGGGACTAGCGGCTACAATGAGCAGTTCTTC.

The V call is TRBV6-5, the J call TRBJ2-4; TRBD2 aligns across 7 bases. From germline, CDR1 is MNHEY and CDR2 SVGAGI. Trimming took 0 bases from V and 15 from J; bases not matched to a gene: 8. The CDR3 contains 13 residues. The CDR3 spells CASSYSGWEGVYF. The CDR3, as DNA: TGTGCCAGCAGTTACTCTGGGTGGGAGGGCGTGTACTTC.

The chain combines TRBV10-1 with TRBJ2-3, with 15 bases matching TRBD2. The CDR3 runs to 18 residues. The junction had 7 bases not matched to a gene; V was cut back by 4 bases and J by 2 bases. Germline V gives CDR1 WNHNN, CDR2 SYGVQD (reference sequence). CDR3 region: CASSAGTSGRPSTDTQYF. The CDR3 DNA follows: TGCGCCAGCAGTGCAGGGACTAGCGGGAGGCCCTCCACAGATACGCAGTATTTT.

The genes are TRBV9 and TRBJ2-7; possibly TRBD1 for D (5 bases). Trimming removed 1 base at V and 0 bases at J, with 8 bases between. Germline values: CDR1 SGDLS, CDR2 YYNGEE. CDR3 size: 14 residues. CDR3 in DNA: TGTGCCAGCAGCGTAATAGACAGCTCCTACGAGCAGTACTTC. This sequence encodes CASSVIDSSYEQYF.

This clonotype was counted ten times or more. The chain employs TRBV12-3 or TRBV12-4 and TRBJ2-7, with 7 nucleotides matching TRBD1. The CDR3 runs 15 residues. The ends lost 5 bases at V and 6 bases at J; junction bases unmatched: 13. DNA for the CDR3: TGTGCCAGCAGTAACCGCGACAGGGTGAGAGTCGAGCAGTACTTC. It yields the protein CASSNRDRVRVEQYF.

This rearrangement joins TRBV19 to TRBJ2-2; D not resolved. CDR1 LNHDA and CDR2 SQIVND come from the germline V gene (reference sequence). Deletions cut 1 base from V and 0 bases from J, with 3 bases between. The CDR3 consists of 14 residues. The CDR3 loop reads CASSIGPNTGELFF. The CDR3 DNA follows: TGTGCCAGTAGTATAGGGCCGAACACCGGGGAGCTGTTTTTT.

This clonotype was recorded at least ten times. The chain couples TRBV27 to TRBJ2-1; TRBD2 agrees at 7 bases. This CDR3 comprises 14 residues. Trimming removed 8 bases from V and 0 bases from J; junction bases left unmatched: 4. Germline assignment: CDR1 MNHEY and CDR2 SMNVEV (reference sequence). The CDR3 coding sequence is TGTGCCAGCTCCGGACTAGACTCCTACAATGAGCAGTTCTTC. This sequence encodes CASSGLDSYNEQFF.